The 18 T cell receptor beta chains reported below all come from one sample, sequenced in a study of regulatory T cells in long-lasting Graves disease. iRepertoire HTBI primers and Arm-PCR of CDR3 regions built TCR beta libraries. Each CDR3 protein gets one entry after TCRdb re-called the multiplex PCR reads with MiXCR. The sample has fewer than 450,000 distinct CDR3 sequences; roughly a quarter are singletons. The time point was: persistent/refractory GD, antithyroid drugs over 5 years with positive TRAb. With RNA extracted from PBMCs as input, the TCR library was made. The material sequenced was peripheral blood mononuclear cells (PBMCs), taken when the disease was refractory, from a patient treated with antithyroid drugs. Every receptor here comes from a female donor with Graves disease.

This clonotype has just a few counts. The V gene is TRBV20-1, the J gene TRBJ1-2; 7 nucleotides line up with TRBD1. CDR3 size: 15 residues. Trimming cost V 0 bases and J 4 bases; bases outside gene matches: 8. Germline lookup yields CDR1 DFQATT and CDR2 SNEGSKA (reference sequence). This CDR3 is CSARDLTGWGYGYTF. The CDR3 bases are TGCAGTGCTAGAGATCTGACAGGGTGGGGCTATGGCTACACCTTC.

This clonotype was observed a few times. The rearrangement uses TRBV12-3 or TRBV12-4 and TRBJ1-1; TRBD1 is a possible D gene (5 bases). This CDR3 region has 16 residues. Trimming removed 4 bases at V and 0 bases at J, with 15 bases between. This CDR3 reads CASSSGDSYMNTEAFF. The CDR3 bases are TGTGCCAGCAGTTCTGGAGACAGCTACATGAACACTGAAGCTTTCTTT.

This clonotype showed up many times. The chain has TRBV6-1 and TRBJ1-1; no definite D call. The CDR3 runs to 14 residues. The germline V gene encodes CDR1 MNHNS and CDR2 SASEGT. Deletions cut 1 base from V and 3 bases from J, with 9 bases between. CDR3 sequence (DNA): TGTGCCAGCAGTGAAGTAGAGGGTCACACTGAAGCTTTCTTT. Translation: CASSEVEGHTEAFF.

With respect to this clonotype: At one end the junction does not follow the germline gene, possibly because of a read error. The chain has TRBV2 and TRBJ2-7; TRBD2 matches 12 bases. The CDR3 is made up of 17 amino acids. CDR1 SNHLY and CDR2 FYNNEI come from the germline V gene. DNA of the CDR3: TGTGCCAGCAGTAAAGCCGGGACTAGCGGGTTTACCTACGAGCAGTACTTC. It translates to CASSKAGTSGFTYEQYF.

This clonotype was picked up many times. The chain carries TRBV28 and TRBJ1-6; D possibly corresponds to TRBD1 (6 bases). The CDR3 spans 14 residues. The germline V and J ends were trimmed by 6 bases and 10 bases, with 16 bases remaining between them. The germline V gene has CDR1 MDHEN and CDR2 SYDVKM. CDR3 in DNA: TGTGCCAGCAGAAGGACAGCGGCTATCTCACCCCTCCACTTT. Encoded protein: CASRRTAAISPLHF.

Points on this clonotype: This sequence may be a read error, since a much larger clone differs from it by one base. The V call is TRBV12-3 or TRBV12-4, the J call TRBJ2-7, with D perhaps matching TRBD1 or TRBD2 (5 bases each). The length of the CDR3 is 11 residues. Trimming took 6 bases from V and 12 from J, leaving 15 bases between them. The CDR3 protein is CASSRDGRRYF. CDR3 coding DNA: TGTGCCAGCAGCCGGGACGGCCGTCGGTACTTC.

In this sample, this clonotype turned up many times. The chain couples TRBV2 to TRBJ1-2; D is uncertain. Per the germline V gene, CDR1 is SNHLY and CDR2 is FYNNEI. This CDR3 has 13 residues. Deletions cut 5 bases from V and 0 bases from J, with 7 bases between. CDR3 nucleotides: TGTGCCAGCAGTCATGCTTCTAACTATGGCTACACCTTC. As protein: CASSHASNYGYTF.

The CDR3 nucleotides are TGCGCCAGCAGCCGGACTAGCGGGAGTGCGCTCTACGAGCAGTACTTC. Amino acids: CASSRTSGSALYEQYF. The chain recombines TRBV5-1 with TRBJ2-7, with TRBD2 matching 13 bases. Looked up from germline, CDR1 is SGHRS and CDR2 is YFSETQ. The CDR3 covers 16 residues. The J segment lost 3 bases and the V segment lost 4 bases, leaving 7 bases of the junction unmatched.

This clonotype showed up many times. The rearrangement links TRBV11-2 to TRBJ2-7; 12 bases agree with TRBD2. Germline loops: CDR1 SGHAT, CDR2 FQNNGV. V shed 10 bases and J 4 bases; nucleotides not matched to a gene: 5. CDR3 length: 13 amino acids. CDR3: CAIPGLAGYEQYF. In nucleotides, the CDR3 is TGTGCCATCCCAGGACTAGCGGGATACGAGCAGTACTTC.

This chain connects TRBV20-1 to TRBJ2-7; D remains ambiguous. Germline V gene data show CDR1 as DFQATT and CDR2 as SNEGSKA (reference sequence). This CDR3 has 14 amino acids. The ends were cut back, 5 bases at V and 4 bases at J, with 18 bases in the middle. CDR3 in amino acids: CSALDTYPFYEQYF. Written as DNA, the CDR3 is TGCAGTGCTCTCGACACGTACCCGTTTTACGAGCAGTACTTC.

This clonotype was seen many times. The rearrangement joins TRBV7-6 to TRBJ1-2; D gene ambiguous. V was clipped by 2 bases and J by 1 base, with 5 bases between them. The CDR3 runs 13 residues. Germline V lookup: CDR1 SGHVS, CDR2 FNYEAQ. In DNA, the CDR3 is TGTGCCAGCAGCTTATTGGATAACTATGGCTACACCTTC. As protein: CASSLLDNYGYTF.

The chain recombines TRBV29-1 with TRBJ2-7, with 13 nucleotides matching TRBD2. The germline V gene encodes CDR1 SQVTM and CDR2 ANQGSEA. Trimming removed 1 base from V and 4 bases from J; junction bases left unmatched: 4. The CDR3 consists of 15 residues. CDR3 bases: TGCAGCGTTGAAGGGACTAGCGGGAGTTTTTACGAGCAGTACTTC. It codes for CSVEGTSGSFYEQYF.

This clonotype was recorded many times. This rearrangement joins TRBV7-8 to TRBJ1-2; D might be TRBD1 (5 bases). Deletions cut 3 bases from V and 3 bases from J, with 14 bases between. This CDR3 region has 15 residues. CDR1 is SGHVS and CDR2 is FQNEAQ in the germline V gene. CDR3 residues: CASSFRKTEYYGYTF. The CDR3 DNA reads as TGTGCCAGCAGCTTCCGTAAGACAGAGTACTATGGCTACACCTTC.

This clonotype showed up just a few times. The V and J genes are TRBV5-1 and TRBJ1-1; 8 bases are shared with TRBD1. The CDR3 is 14 residues long. Germline values: CDR1 SGHRS, CDR2 YFSETQ. Losses at the gene ends were 4 bases for V and 4 bases for J; bases not matched to a gene: 6. The CDR3 DNA reads TGCGCCAGCAGCCCACGGACAGGGATCACTGAAGCTTTCTTT. It specifies CASSPRTGITEAFF.

The V call is TRBV5-1, the J call TRBJ1-1, with 8 bases fitting TRBD1. Germline lookup yields CDR1 SGHRS and CDR2 YFSETQ. Germline trimming cut 0 bases from V and 1 base from J; bases unmatched to any gene: 2. The CDR3 is made up of 15 amino acids. The CDR3 loop reads CASSLADRENTEAFF. DNA of the CDR3: TGCGCCAGCAGCTTGGCGGACAGGGAGAACACTGAAGCTTTCTTT.

In this sample, this clonotype turned up many times. The chain combines TRBV6-1 with TRBJ2-5; D is undetermined. Trimming removed 7 bases from V and 1 base from J, with 10 bases in between. Germline V lookup: CDR1 MNHNS, CDR2 SASEGT. The CDR3 runs 13 residues. For the CDR3, the DNA is TGTGCCAGCAAATACCACGTCCAAGAGACCCAGTACTTC. Its protein is CASKYHVQETQYF.

Points on this clonotype: An end of the junction does not agree with germline; a read error may underlie this. The chain employs TRBV28 and TRBJ2-6; D perhaps matches TRBD1 (5 bases). This CDR3 is 17 amino acids long. Germline V lookup: CDR1 MDHEN, CDR2 SYDVKM. The CDR3 DNA reads TGTGCCAGCAGTGATCCTCGCGACGTCTCTGGGGCCAACGTCCCGACTTTC. Protein product: CASSDPRDVSGANVPTF.

V and J are TRBV5-4 and TRBJ1-4; TRBD1 matches 8 bases. The trim removed 3 bases at V and 8 bases at J, leaving 6 bases unmatched. CDR1 is SGHNT and CDR2 is YYREEE in the germline V gene (reference sequence). CDR3 length equals 14 residues. CDR3 amino acids: CASSSGQGGEKLFF. The CDR3 DNA reads TGTGCCAGCAGCTCAGGACAGGGAGGCGAAAAACTGTTTTTT.